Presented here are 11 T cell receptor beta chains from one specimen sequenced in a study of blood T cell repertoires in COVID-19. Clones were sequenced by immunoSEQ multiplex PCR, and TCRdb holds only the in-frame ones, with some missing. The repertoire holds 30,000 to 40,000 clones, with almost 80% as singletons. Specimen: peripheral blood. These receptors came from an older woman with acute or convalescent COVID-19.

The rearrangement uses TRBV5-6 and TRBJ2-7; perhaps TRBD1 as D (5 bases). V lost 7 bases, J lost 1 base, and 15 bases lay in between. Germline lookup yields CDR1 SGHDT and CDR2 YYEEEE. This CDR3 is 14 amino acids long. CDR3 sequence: CASWGREGSYEQYF. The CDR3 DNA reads TGTGCCAGCTGGGGCAGGGAAGGTTCCTACGAGCAGTACTTC.

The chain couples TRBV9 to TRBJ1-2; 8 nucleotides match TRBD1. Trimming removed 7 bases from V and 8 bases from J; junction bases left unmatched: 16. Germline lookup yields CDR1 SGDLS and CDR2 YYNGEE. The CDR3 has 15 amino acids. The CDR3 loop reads CASYDDRTGSSGYTF. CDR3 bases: TGTGCCAGCTACGACGACCGGACAGGGTCGAGCGGCTACACCTTC. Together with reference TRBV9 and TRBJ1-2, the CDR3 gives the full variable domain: DSGVTQTPKHLITATGQRVTLRCSPRSGDLSVYWYQQSLDQGLQFLIQYYNGEERAKGNILERFSAQQFPDLHSELNLSSLELGDSALYFCASYDDRTGSSGYTFGSGTRLTVV.

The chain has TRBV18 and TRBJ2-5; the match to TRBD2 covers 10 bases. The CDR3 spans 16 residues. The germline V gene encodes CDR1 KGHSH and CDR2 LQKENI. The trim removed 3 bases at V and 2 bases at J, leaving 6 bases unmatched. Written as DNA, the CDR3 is TGTGCCAGCTCACCCGGACTAGCGGCTCGACAAGAGACCCAGTACTTC. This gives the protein CASSPGLAARQETQYF.

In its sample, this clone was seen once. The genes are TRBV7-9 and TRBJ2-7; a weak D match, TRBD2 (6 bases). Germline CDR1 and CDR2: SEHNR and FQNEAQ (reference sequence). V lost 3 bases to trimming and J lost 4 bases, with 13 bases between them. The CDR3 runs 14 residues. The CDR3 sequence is CASSLGTGAYEQYF. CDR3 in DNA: TGTGCCAGCAGCTTGGGGACTGGCGCTTACGAGCAGTACTTC.

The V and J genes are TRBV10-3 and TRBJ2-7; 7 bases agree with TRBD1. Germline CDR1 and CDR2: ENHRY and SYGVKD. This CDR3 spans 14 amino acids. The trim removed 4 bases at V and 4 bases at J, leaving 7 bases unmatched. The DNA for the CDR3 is TGTGCCATCAGTGTGAACAGGGGTTCTTACGAGCAGTACTTC. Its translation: CAISVNRGSYEQYF.

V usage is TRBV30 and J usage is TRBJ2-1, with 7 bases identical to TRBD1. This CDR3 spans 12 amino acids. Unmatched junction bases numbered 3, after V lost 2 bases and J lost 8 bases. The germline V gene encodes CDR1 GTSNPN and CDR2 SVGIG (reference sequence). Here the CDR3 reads CAWSMQGDEQFF. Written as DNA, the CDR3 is TGTGCCTGGAGTATGCAGGGGGATGAGCAGTTCTTC.

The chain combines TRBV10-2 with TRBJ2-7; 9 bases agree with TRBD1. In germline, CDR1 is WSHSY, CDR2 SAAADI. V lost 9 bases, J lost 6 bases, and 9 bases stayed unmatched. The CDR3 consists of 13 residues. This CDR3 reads CASNGQGSGEQYF. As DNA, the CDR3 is TGCGCCAGTAATGGACAGGGGTCAGGCGAGCAGTACTTC.

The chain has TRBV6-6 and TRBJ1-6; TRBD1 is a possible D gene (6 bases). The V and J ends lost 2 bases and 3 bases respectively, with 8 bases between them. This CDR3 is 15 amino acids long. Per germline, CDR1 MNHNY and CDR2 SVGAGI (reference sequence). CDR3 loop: CASSYAQGYNSPLHF. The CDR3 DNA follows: TGTGCCAGCAGTTACGCACAGGGCTATAATTCACCCCTCCACTTT.

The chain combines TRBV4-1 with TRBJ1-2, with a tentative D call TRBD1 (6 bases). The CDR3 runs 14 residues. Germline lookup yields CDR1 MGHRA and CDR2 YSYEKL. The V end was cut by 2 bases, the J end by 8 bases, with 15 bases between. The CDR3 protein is CASSQPGQSYGYTF. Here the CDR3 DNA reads TGCGCCAGCAGCCAACCGGGACAAAGCTACGGCTACACCTTC.

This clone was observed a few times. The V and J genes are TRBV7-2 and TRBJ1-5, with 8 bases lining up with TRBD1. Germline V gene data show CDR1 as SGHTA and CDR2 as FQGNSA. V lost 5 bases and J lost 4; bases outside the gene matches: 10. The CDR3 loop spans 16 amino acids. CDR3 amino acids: CASSQGDRTWNQPQHF. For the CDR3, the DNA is TGTGCCAGCAGCCAGGGGGACAGGACCTGGAATCAGCCCCAGCATTTT.

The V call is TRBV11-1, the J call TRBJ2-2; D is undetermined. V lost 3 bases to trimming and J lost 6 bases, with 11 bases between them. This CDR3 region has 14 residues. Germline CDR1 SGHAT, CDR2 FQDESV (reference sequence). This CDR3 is CASSFRLVAGELFF. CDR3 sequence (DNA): TGTGCCAGCAGCTTTCGGCTAGTTGCCGGGGAGCTGTTTTTT.